These T cell receptor beta chains were read from a single sample in a study of blood T cell repertoires in COVID-19. Using immunoSEQ multiplex PCR, the repertoire was profiled, and TCRdb retains in-frame clones only, with some absent. Of more than 350,000 clones listed, approximately 90% were seen once; the top ten hold approximately 1.5%. Sequencing was carried out using PBMCs or T cells enriched from blood (not recorded which). These receptors were obtained from a woman between 18 and 29 years old who had been exposed to COVID-19. Both conserved end residues are part of each CDR3. D genes are given only for firm matches. The size of a clone is reported for some rows only, either as once, few or many, or as a class for expanded clones.

D gene	clone size	V gene	J gene	CDR3 protein	CDR3 DNA
.	.	TRBV29-1	TRBJ1-2	CSVDHPQIPNYGYTF	TGCAGCGTTGATCATCCCCAAATTCCTAACTATGGCTACACCTTC
.	.	TRBV3-1/TRBV3-2	TRBJ1-1	CASSQGAAGRLAEAFF	TGTGCCAGCAGCCAAGGAGCGGCGGGAAGGTTGGCTGAAGCTTTCTTT
TRBD1	.	TRBV7-9	TRBJ2-7	CASSWNPPGQGYEQYF	TGTGCCAGCAGCTGGAACCCCCCGGGACAGGGCTACGAGCAGTACTTC
TRBD1	.	TRBV19	TRBJ1-2	CASSVLSPGTGTYGYTF	TGTGCCAGTAGTGTTCTATCACCCGGGACAGGGACCTATGGCTACACCTTC
.	.	TRBV28	TRBJ2-1	CASSSALGAFSYNEQFF	TGTGCCAGCAGTTCCGCTCTAGGTGCTTTCTCCTACAATGAGCAGTTCTTC
.	.	TRBV4-2	TRBJ2-2	CASSQGRVGELFF	TGTGCCAGCAGCCAGGGGAGAGTCGGGGAGCTGTTTTTT
TRBD1	.	TRBV2	TRBJ2-5	CASSRYLRQGALETQYF	TGTGCCAGCAGTAGATATCTTCGACAGGGGGCCCTGGAGACCCAGTACTTC
.	.	TRBV12-2	TRBJ2-7	CASRLAQAGQGAF	TGTGCAAGTCGCTTAGCCCAAGCGGGACAGGGCGCCTTC
TRBD1	.	TRBV2	TRBJ1-1	CASSDNWTGDTEAFF	TGTGCCAGCAGTGATAACTGGACAGGGGACACTGAAGCTTTCTTT
.	.	TRBV24-1	TRBJ2-2	CATSDHGTPTGELFF	TGTGCCACCAGTGATCACGGGACACCAACCGGGGAGCTGTTTTTT
TRBD1	.	TRBV18	TRBJ2-3	CASSPLGQGSADTQYF	TGTGCCAGCTCACCACTCGGACAGGGTAGCGCAGATACGCAGTATTTT
.	once	TRBV19	TRBJ1-2	CASSVEPQQGYTF	TGTGCCAGTAGCGTAGAACCACAACAGGGCTACACCTTC
.	.	TRBV7-8	TRBJ1-5	CASSLRLGSSGGGNQPQHF	TGTGCCAGCAGCTTAAGGCTTGGCAGTTCCGGCGGAGGCAATCAGCCCCAGCATTTT
.	few	TRBV29-1	TRBJ1-1	CSVEERGGTEAFF	TGCAGCGTTGAAGAGAGGGGGGGGACTGAAGCTTTCTTT
TRBD2	.	TRBV4-3	TRBJ2-7	CASSSTSGRSYEQYF	TGCGCCAGCAGTTCTACTAGCGGGCGTTCCTACGAGCAGTACTTC
.	.	TRBV7-2	TRBJ2-3	CASSLASNVADTQYF	TGTGCCAGCAGCTTAGCGAGTAATGTCGCAGATACGCAGTATTTT
TRBD1	few	TRBV9	TRBJ1-4	CASSDRSGTALEKLFF	TGTGCCAGCAGCGACCGATCCGGGACAGCGCTAGAAAAACTGTTTTTT
.	.	TRBV6-1	TRBJ2-7	CASSESVGGVRYEQYF	TGTGCCAGCAGTGAATCGGTCGGAGGGGTTAGGTACGAGCAGTACTTC
TRBD1	.	TRBV19	TRBJ1-4	CASRDRGEKLFF	TGTGCCAGCCGGGACAGGGGTGAAAAACTGTTTTTT
.	.	TRBV29-1	TRBJ2-5	CSVARVSLYQETQYF	TGCAGCGTTGCCAGGGTTTCCTTGTACCAAGAGACCCAGTACTTC
.	.	TRBV18	TRBJ2-1	CASSPLLQGSGNEQFF	TGTGCCAGCTCACCACTGCTACAGGGCTCGGGCAATGAGCAGTTCTTC
TRBD1	few	TRBV10-2	TRBJ1-2	CASSERQGPNYGYTF	TGCGCCAGCAGTGAGAGACAGGGACCTAACTATGGCTACACCTTC
.	.	TRBV20-1	TRBJ1-2	CSASEQGYGYTF	TGCAGTGCTAGTGAACAGGGATATGGCTACACCTTC
TRBD2	.	TRBV13	TRBJ2-2	CASSETKSGANTGELFF	TGTGCCAGCAGCGAAACCAAAAGCGGGGCGAACACCGGGGAGCTGTTTTTT
TRBD1	.	TRBV10-3	TRBJ2-1	CAISELPGQVNGAGEQFF	TGTGCCATCAGTGAATTGCCGGGACAGGTAAACGGGGCAGGTGAGCAGTTCTTC
TRBD2	.	TRBV6-2/TRBV6-3	TRBJ2-5	CASNPQVAGVGTQYF	TGTGCCAGCAACCCGCAGGTAGCGGGAGTAGGGACCCAGTACTTC
.	few	TRBV5-4	TRBJ1-5	CASSGRVHRNQPQHF	TGTGCCAGCAGCGGCAGGGTCCATAGGAATCAGCCCCAGCATTTT
TRBD2	.	TRBV11-2	TRBJ2-1	CASSPPRASGRSYNEQFF	TGTGCCAGCAGCCCTCCCCGGGCTAGCGGGAGAAGTTACAATGAGCAGTTCTTC
.	.	TRBV10-3	TRBJ1-5	CAISEDRGGNQPQHF	TGTGCCATCAGTGAGGATAGGGGCGGCAATCAGCCCCAGCATTTT
TRBD2	.	TRBV27	TRBJ2-7	CASSLITGGPEQYF	TGTGCCAGCAGTCTCATAACGGGAGGGCCCGAGCAGTACTTC
.	.	TRBV10-3	TRBJ1-6	CAIRGREGNSPLHF	TGTGCCATCAGGGGGAGGGAAGGGAATTCACCCCTCCACTTT
TRBD1	.	TRBV7-9	TRBJ2-3	CASSLGSVRDRETDTQYF	TGTGCCAGCAGCTTGGGCTCAGTTCGGGACAGGGAAACAGATACGCAGTATTTT
TRBD2	.	TRBV29-1	TRBJ2-7	CSVFGASGRAYEQYF	TGCAGCGTTTTTGGAGCAAGCGGGAGGGCCTACGAGCAGTACTTC
.	.	TRBV2	TRBJ1-4	CASSEMLGLGEKLFF	TGTGCCAGCAGTGAAATGCTGGGTCTAGGTGAAAAACTGTTTTTT
TRBD1	.	TRBV5-6	TRBJ1-2	CASSRDSYGYTF	TGTGCCAGCAGCCGGGACAGCTATGGCTACACCTTC
TRBD1	.	TRBV4-3	TRBJ1-1	CASSQVEGAEAFF	TGCGCCAGCAGCCAAGTTGAGGGGGCGGAAGCTTTCTTT
.	.	TRBV21-1	TRBJ2-2	CASSKRTSGRTGELFF	TGTGCCAGCAGCAAAAGGACTAGCGGGAGGACCGGGGAGCTGTTTTTT
TRBD2	.	TRBV9	TRBJ2-6	CASSVPLAGGPGANVLTF	TGTGCCAGCAGCGTACCACTAGCGGGGGGGCCTGGGGCCAACGTCCTGACTTTC
TRBD2	.	TRBV5-1	TRBJ2-1	CASSSGLAYNEQFF	TGCGCCAGCAGCTCGGGACTAGCCTACAATGAGCAGTTCTTC
TRBD1	.	TRBV3-1/TRBV3-2	TRBJ1-1	CASSQGDSGKAFF	TGTGCCAGCAGCCAAGGGGACAGTGGGAAAGCTTTCTTT
.	.	TRBV28	TRBJ2-3	CASSPSVDTQYF	TGTGCCAGCAGTCCCTCGGTGGATACGCAGTATTTT
.	few	TRBV11-2	TRBJ1-1	CASSLLGAAGSLEAFF	TGTGCCAGCAGCTTACTTGGCGCGGCAGGGTCGTTGGAAGCTTTCTTT
TRBD2	.	TRBV3-1/TRBV3-2	TRBJ2-5	CASSQEASGVQETQYF	TGTGCCAGCAGCCAAGAGGCTAGCGGGGTTCAAGAGACCCAGTACTTC
.	.	TRBV18	TRBJ2-3	CASSPIGTGVGDTQYF	TGTGCCAGCTCACCAATCGGGACTGGGGTAGGGGATACGCAGTATTTT
.	.	TRBV7-9	TRBJ1-5	CASSFGQPQHF	TGTGCCAGCAGCTTCGGGCAGCCCCAGCATTTT
TRBD2	.	TRBV2	TRBJ2-5	CAIQTTGTSRETQYF	TGTGCCATACAAACTACCGGGACTAGCCGGGAGACCCAGTACTTC
.	many	TRBV29-1	TRBJ1-1	CSVEDPGGKTEAFF	TGCAGCGTTGAAGATCCCGGGGGTAAGACTGAAGCTTTCTTT
.	.	TRBV27	TRBJ2-1	CASSQRGGKYNEQFF	TGTGCCAGCAGTCAAAGGGGGGGGAAATACAATGAGCAGTTCTTC
.	.	TRBV7-2	TRBJ1-6	CASSLGVTKGSPLHF	TGTGCCAGCAGCTTAGGCGTGACTAAGGGATCACCCCTCCACTTT